This TCR beta chain is from a study of blood T cell repertoires in COVID-19. Study-level information: PBMCs, B-cell-depleted T cells, or T cells were the source of the cDNA or gDNA that made up the material.

CDR3 length: 15 residues. Germline V gives CDR1 KGHSH, CDR2 LQKENI. V lost 3 bases to trimming and J lost 0 bases, with 9 bases between them. Under the authors' procedure: Estimation of nucleated cell counts relied on the amplification of reference gene primers. The method was immunoSEQ multiplex PCR; TCRdb's version includes in-frame clones alone and lacks a portion of them. The DNA gave D and trimming, while V, J and clone size come from that table. The sample consists of roughly 220,000 clones, around 80% of them appearing once. The source of this sequence is a woman in her sixties or seventies who had recovered from COVID-19. The sample taken for sequencing was peripheral blood. The chain has TRBV18 and TRBJ1-5; D uncertain. Here the CDR3 reads CASSPPDYSNQPQHF. DNA of the CDR3: TGTGCCAGCTCACCGCCGGACTATAGCAATCAGCCCCAGCATTTT.